This T cell receptor (beta chain) is drawn from a study of T cells after yellow fever vaccination (dated by TCRdb to about 2019). A note on the overall study: Libraries from fractions with low cell numbers were prepared with the SMART-Seq v4 Ultra Low Input RNA kit. Bulk TCR alpha and beta repertoires were sequenced longitudinally to track T-cell clones before and after primary and booster YFV17D yellow fever vaccination. Two healthy male donors, one aged 18 to 30 and one aged 30 to 40 years, were included in the cohort. Blood was collected at multiple timepoints before and after primary and secondary immunization, and bulk PBMC replicates and cell subsets were isolated. Broad study findings and their caveats: The secondary T-cell response was found to be weaker but faster than the primary response, with a peak reached on day 5 rather than on day 15. A small fraction of clonotypes appeared in both the CD4 and CD8 compartments, likely as a result of convergent recombination. Computational filtering was required because FACS-sorted repertoires could contain abundant contaminating clonotypes from the bulk population. Because only a couple of donors were included in the study, the extent to which the findings can be generalized is limited. After the booster, most clones that had expanded after primary vaccination were detected again (approximately 95% of CD4 and about 88% of CD8), suggesting broad maintenance of memory.

According to the study, the label for this sample's treatment or condition signals: live attenuated yellow fever vaccine strain. PBMCs were isolated from peripheral blood using a standard Ficoll-Paque protocol. CD4 and CD8 T-cell fractions were isolated with Dynabeads CD4 and CD8 positive selection kits. TriZol was used to extract RNA from bulk PBMCs, CD4 and CD8 fractions, and dextramer-positive and dextramer-negative fractions. About this clonotype itself: Its specific antigen is unknown. No base-level quality is on record; no much larger clone is a single base apart.

The trim is 2 bases for V and 2 bases for J, with a gap of 7 bases between the germline ends. The CDR3 starts with the cysteine, ends with the phenylalanine, and has 15 residues. Of all the DNA, just the CDR3 is kept, 45 bases in frame from base 1. CDR1 and CDR2, per the germline V gene, are MNHNS and SASEGT. The sequencing machine was an Illumina NovaSeq 6000. TCR cDNA was synthesized by 5'RACE template switching, which introduced a universal primer site and unique molecular identifiers. Priming for cDNA synthesis came from both the TCR alpha and TCR beta constant segments. Two PCR steps were used to amplify libraries, with sample barcodes and sequencing adapters being added in the second step. Sequencing of the libraries was done on either Illumina HiSeq 2500 (2x100 bp) or NovaSeq (2x150 bp). From the authors' description of their analysis: Demultiplexing of reads and collapsing into UMI consensus sequences were performed with MIGEC, and V(D)J alignment was carried out with MiXCR. Vaccine-responding clonotypes were identified with edgeR using replicate PBMC samples, with FDR below 0.01 and a log2 fold change above 5 up to day 15 being required. Bulk clonotypes were assigned CD4 or CD8 identity according to which sequenced CD4 or CD8 repertoire held them at higher abundance. In TCRdb, the public reads were trimmed at Q25 with fastp and aligned with MiXCR, with productive beta chains retained. Entries are consolidated by CDR3 protein sequence, retaining the most common genes and DNA. The V and J calls here are based on TCRdb, not the publication. The sample table holds 340,000 or so distinct CDR3 sequences, of which around 13% were seen once. The top ten hold approximately 3.3% of the sample.

The material was CD4+ T cells sorted from PBMCs, obtained 15 days after the yellow fever booster vaccination. The receptor was derived from a man aged 18 to 30 who received the YFV17D yellow fever vaccine. This sequence uses TRBV6-1 and TRBJ2-6, with the D gene call left open. Here is the DNA: TGTGCCAGCAGTGAACGGACCGCTGGGGCCAACGTCCTGACTTTC. Its translation reads: CASSERTAGANVLTF.